The 8 T cell receptor beta chains presented below share a single source sample, sequenced in a study of T cell responses to AZD1222 COVID-19 vaccine. Produced via immunoSEQ multiplex PCR; TCRdb's table is partial and in-frame only. In the table there are 120,000 or so clones, under 95% of which are singletons. The sample in question was peripheral blood, obtained on day 0 of AZD1222 vaccination. Source of these receptors: an adult in good health.

The chain links TRBV15 to TRBJ2-7, with TRBD1 identical over 10 bases. This CDR3 region has 15 residues. Germline V gene data show CDR1 as LNHNV and CDR2 as YYDKDF (reference sequence). J lost 5 bases, V lost 4 bases, and 8 bases had no gene match. CDR3 loop: CATSKRQGAQDEQYF. DNA of the CDR3: TGTGCCACCAGCAAAAGACAGGGGGCGCAGGACGAGCAGTACTTC. The full variable domain, with the rest looked up from reference TRBV15 and TRBJ2-7, is DAMVIQNPRYQVTQFGKPVTLSCSQTLNHNVMYWYQQKSSQAPKLLFHYYDKDFNNEADTPDNFQSRRPNTSFCFLDIRSPGLGDTAMYLCATSKRQGAQDEQYFGPGTRLTVT.

The table lists this clone with many counts. This chain links TRBV10-3 with TRBJ2-2, with 8 bases fitting TRBD1. The CDR3 spans 13 residues. V shed 7 bases, J shed 7 bases, and the junction held 5 bases outside the gene matches. Per the germline V gene, CDR1 is ENHRY and CDR2 is SYGVKD. CDR3 nucleotide sequence: TGTGCCATCACCCCGGGACAGGACGGGGAGCTGTTTTTT. Amino acids: CAITPGQDGELFF.

V is TRBV6-1 and J is TRBJ1-2; D unclear. Germline values: CDR1 MNHNS, CDR2 SASEGT. The CDR3 sequence is 10 residues long. Trimming removed 0 bases at V and 11 bases at J, with 4 bases between. CDR3 nucleotides: TGTGCCAGCAGTGAAGCGGCTTACACCTTC. This encodes CASSEAAYTF.

The V gene is TRBV28, the J gene TRBJ1-1; 7 bases line up with TRBD1. With 5 bases clipped from V and 7 bases from J, the junction kept 7 bases outside the gene matches. The CDR3 totals 13 residues. Germline V gives CDR1 MDHEN, CDR2 SYDVKM. The CDR3 DNA sequence: TGTGCCAGCAGTCCGACAGGGACTCTTGAAGCTTTCTTT. Translated: CASSPTGTLEAFF.

The V call is TRBV11-3, the J call TRBJ2-7, with TRBD1 identical over 12 bases. There are 16 residues in the CDR3. V lost 4 bases, J lost 2 bases, and 6 bases stayed unmatched. The germline CDR1 and CDR2 sequences are SGHNT and YENEEA. In DNA form, the CDR3 reads TGTGCCAGCAGCTATTCGGGACAGGGGGCCACCTACGAGCAGTACTTC. As protein: CASSYSGQGATYEQYF.

The rearrangement uses TRBV19 and TRBJ1-2; TRBD1 matches at 8 bases. Germline V gives CDR1 LNHDA, CDR2 SQIVND (reference sequence). The CDR3 sequence is 14 residues long. V shed 7 bases, J shed 2 bases, and the junction held 6 bases outside the gene matches. CDR3 protein: CASKPGQVNYGYTF. The CDR3 DNA reads TGTGCCAGTAAACCGGGACAGGTAAACTATGGCTACACCTTC. Complete variable domain (other parts from reference TRBV19 and TRBJ1-2): DGGITQSPKYLFRKEGQNVTLSCEQNLNHDAMYWYRQDPGQGLRLIYYSQIVNDFQKGDIAEGYSVSREKKESFPLTVTSAQKNPTAFYLCASKPGQVNYGYTFGSGTRLTVV.

The chain couples TRBV4-1 to TRBJ1-4; the D gene is possibly TRBD1 (6 bases). Germline loops: CDR1 MGHRA, CDR2 YSYEKL. The germline V and J ends were trimmed by 4 bases and 2 bases, with 11 bases remaining between them. This CDR3 spans 15 amino acids. CDR3 sequence reads: CASSPQQGTNEKLFF. In DNA, the CDR3 is TGCGCCAGCAGCCCGCAGCAGGGGACTAATGAAAAACTGTTTTTT.

The V and J genes are TRBV9 and TRBJ1-1; D not certain. The V end was cut by 5 bases, the J end by 4 bases, with 12 bases between. The CDR3 runs 13 residues. The germline V gene encodes CDR1 SGDLS and CDR2 YYNGEE. CDR3 amino acids: CASSVSLGTEAFF. The CDR3 region has the DNA TGTGCCAGCAGTGTGTCCCTGGGCACTGAAGCTTTCTTT.